This TCR beta chain was observed in a study of OX40 agonist ivuxolimab in advanced cancers. Findings of the study overall: Averaging showed that CD8+ T cells had more expanded clones than CD4+ did. Both blood CD4+ and CD8+ T cells showed clonal growth by week 6 at 0.1 to 3.0 mg/kg.

Assay: immunoSEQ multiplex PCR; the TCRdb copy retains only in-frame clones and omits some. The sample includes 78,000 or so clones, approximately 90% seen only once; the top ten take over 0.35%. With respect to this clone: What it recognizes is unknown.

This CDR3 comprises 19 residues. Germline V CDR1 and CDR2: SGHTA, FQGNSA. The V segment lost 5 bases and the J segment 4 bases; nucleotides outside the gene matches: 19. The V and J genes are TRBV7-2 and TRBJ2-5, with 10 nucleotides matching TRBD2. This clonotype was sampled from an adult with an advanced solid tumor such as melanoma, head and neck, liver or kidney cancer. The sample consisted of CD4+ or CD8+ T cells sorted from blood, taken in a trial of the OX40 agonist ivuxolimab. CDR3 in DNA: TGTGCCAGCAGCCTCCGGGGCGAAGCGGGAGGGCCGATTGGAGAGACCCAGTACTTC. As protein: CASSLRGEAGGPIGETQYF.